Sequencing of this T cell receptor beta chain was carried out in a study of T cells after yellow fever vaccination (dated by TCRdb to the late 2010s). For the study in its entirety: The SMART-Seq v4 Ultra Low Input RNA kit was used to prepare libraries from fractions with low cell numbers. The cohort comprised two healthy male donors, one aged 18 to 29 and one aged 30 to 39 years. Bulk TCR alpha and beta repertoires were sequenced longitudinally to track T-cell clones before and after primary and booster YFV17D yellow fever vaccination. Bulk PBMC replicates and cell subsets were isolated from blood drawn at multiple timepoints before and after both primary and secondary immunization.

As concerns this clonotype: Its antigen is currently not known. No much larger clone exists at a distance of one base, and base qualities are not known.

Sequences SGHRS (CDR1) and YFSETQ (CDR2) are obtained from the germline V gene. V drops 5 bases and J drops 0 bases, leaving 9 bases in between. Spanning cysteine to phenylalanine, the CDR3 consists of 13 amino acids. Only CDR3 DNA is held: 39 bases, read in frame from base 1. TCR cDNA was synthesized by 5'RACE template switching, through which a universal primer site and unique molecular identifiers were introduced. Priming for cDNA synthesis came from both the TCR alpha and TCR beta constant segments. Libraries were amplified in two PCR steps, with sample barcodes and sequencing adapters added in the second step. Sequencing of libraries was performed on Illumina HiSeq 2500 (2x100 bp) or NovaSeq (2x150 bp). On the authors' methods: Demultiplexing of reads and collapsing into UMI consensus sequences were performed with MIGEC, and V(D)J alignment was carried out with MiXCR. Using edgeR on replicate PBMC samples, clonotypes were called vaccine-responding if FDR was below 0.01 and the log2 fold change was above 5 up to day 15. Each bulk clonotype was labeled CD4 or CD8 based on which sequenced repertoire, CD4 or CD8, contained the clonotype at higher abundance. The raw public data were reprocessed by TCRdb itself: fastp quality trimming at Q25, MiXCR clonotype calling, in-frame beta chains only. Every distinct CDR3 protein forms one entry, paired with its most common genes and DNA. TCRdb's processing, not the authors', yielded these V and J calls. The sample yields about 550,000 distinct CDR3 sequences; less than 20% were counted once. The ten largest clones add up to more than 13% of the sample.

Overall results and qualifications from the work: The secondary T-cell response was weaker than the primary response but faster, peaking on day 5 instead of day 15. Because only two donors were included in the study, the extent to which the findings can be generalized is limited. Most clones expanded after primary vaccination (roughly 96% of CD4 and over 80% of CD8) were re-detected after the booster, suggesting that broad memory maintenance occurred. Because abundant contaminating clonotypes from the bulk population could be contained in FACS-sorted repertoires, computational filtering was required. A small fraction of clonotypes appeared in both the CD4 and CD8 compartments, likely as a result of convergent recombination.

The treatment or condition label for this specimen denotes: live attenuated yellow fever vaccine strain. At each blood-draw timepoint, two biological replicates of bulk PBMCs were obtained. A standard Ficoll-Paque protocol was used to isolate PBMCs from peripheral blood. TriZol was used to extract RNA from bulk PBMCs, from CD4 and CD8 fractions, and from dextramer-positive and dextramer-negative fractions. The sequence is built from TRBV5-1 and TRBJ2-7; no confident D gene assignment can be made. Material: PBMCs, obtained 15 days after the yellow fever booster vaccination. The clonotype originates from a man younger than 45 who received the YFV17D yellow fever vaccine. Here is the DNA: TGCGCCAGCAGATTCACCTTCTCCTACGAGCAGTACTTC. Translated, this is CASRFTFSYEQYF.